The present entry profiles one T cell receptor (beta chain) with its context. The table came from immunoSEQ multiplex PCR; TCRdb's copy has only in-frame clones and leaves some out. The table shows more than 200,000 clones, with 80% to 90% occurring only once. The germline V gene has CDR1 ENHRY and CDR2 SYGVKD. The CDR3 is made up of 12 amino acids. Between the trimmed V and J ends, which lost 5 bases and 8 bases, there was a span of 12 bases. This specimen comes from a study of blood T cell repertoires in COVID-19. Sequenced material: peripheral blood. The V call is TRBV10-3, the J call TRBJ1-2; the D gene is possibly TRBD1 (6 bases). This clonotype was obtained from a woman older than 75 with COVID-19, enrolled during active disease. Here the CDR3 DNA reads TGTGCCATCAGTTCAGGGGAATACGGCTACACCTTC. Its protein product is CAISSGEYGYTF.